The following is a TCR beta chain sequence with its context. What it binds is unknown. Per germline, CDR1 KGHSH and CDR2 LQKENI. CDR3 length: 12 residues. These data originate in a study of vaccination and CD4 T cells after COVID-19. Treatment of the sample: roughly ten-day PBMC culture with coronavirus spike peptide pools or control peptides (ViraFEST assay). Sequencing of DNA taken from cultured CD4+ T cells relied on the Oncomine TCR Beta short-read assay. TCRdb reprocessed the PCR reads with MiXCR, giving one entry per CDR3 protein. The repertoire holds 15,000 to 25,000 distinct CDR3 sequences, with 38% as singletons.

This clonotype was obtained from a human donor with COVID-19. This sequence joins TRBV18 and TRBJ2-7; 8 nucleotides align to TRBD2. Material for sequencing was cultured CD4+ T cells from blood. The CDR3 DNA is TGTGCATCCGGGAGGGTATCCTACGAGCAGTACTTC. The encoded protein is CASGRVSYEQYF.